The 21 T cell receptor beta chains below were found in one sample sequenced in a study of T cells in Graves' hyperthyroidism and ophthalmopathy. Amplification yielded TCR beta CDR3 regions, with RNA transcripts as the source. During a first-round RT-PCR of the TCR CDR3, the HTBI primer set was used. From the multiplex PCR reads, TCRdb called clonotypes with MiXCR, one entry per CDR3 protein. The table has hundreds of thousands of distinct CDR3 sequences, less than 25% seen once. The sequenced sample was blood. These receptor sequences come from a man under 40 with Graves' ophthalmopathy.

The chain has TRBV6-1 and TRBJ2-7, with 10 bases lining up with TRBD1. Germline values: CDR1 MNHNS, CDR2 SASEGT. The CDR3 length is 15 residues. V shed 6 bases and J 6 bases; nucleotides not matched to a gene: 11. The CDR3 here is CASSSYPRDRGEQYF. The CDR3 DNA is TGTGCCAGCAGCAGTTACCCGCGGGACAGGGGCGAGCAGTACTTC.

This clonotype was observed many times. The gene calls are TRBV3-1 and TRBJ1-2, with 7 bases lining up with TRBD1. From germline, CDR1 is LGHDT and CDR2 YNNKEL (reference sequence). V dropped 8 bases and J dropped 2; count of bases not matched to a gene: 5. This CDR3 has 13 residues. This CDR3 reads CASSRGQNYGYTF. The CDR3 nucleotides read TGTGCCAGCTCACGGGGACAGAACTATGGCTACACCTTC.

This clonotype was detected many times. J is TRBJ2-5 and V is TRBV7-2, with D perhaps matching TRBD2 (5 bases). Germline V gene lookup returns CDR1 SGHTA and CDR2 FQGNSA. V was shortened by 3 bases and J by 1 base, with 12 bases between the two germline ends. The CDR3 spans 15 residues. CDR3 in DNA: TGTGCCAGCAGCTTGTTTGGCGGGTCCCAAGAGACCCAGTACTTC. Its protein product is CASSLFGGSQETQYF.

The chain is built from TRBV28 and TRBJ2-7; TRBD2 matches 9 bases. Germline CDR1 reads MDHEN; CDR2 reads SYDVKM. The CDR3 length is 13 residues. V dropped 6 bases and J dropped 7; count of bases not matched to a gene: 7. CDR3 DNA sequence: TGTGCCAGCAGAGTCCCGGCGGGAGGGGAGCAGTACTTC. Its translation is CASRVPAGGEQYF.

This clonotype occurred many times. The chain recombines TRBV3-1 with TRBJ1-1; 7 positions agree with TRBD1. The germline CDR1 and CDR2 sequences are LGHDT and YNNKEL (reference sequence). The CDR3 runs to 13 residues. With 4 bases clipped from V and 6 bases from J, the junction kept 5 bases outside the gene matches. CDR3 DNA sequence: TGTGCCAGCAGCCTTCGGACAGGTGCTGAAGCTTTCTTT. Encoded protein: CASSLRTGAEAFF.

This clonotype has at least ten counts. The DNA for the CDR3 is TGTGCCATCAGTGATAGCGGGAGGCCCGGTGAGACCCAGTACTTC. It codes for CAISDSGRPGETQYF. The chain couples TRBV10-3 to TRBJ2-5, with 10 bases that match TRBD2. The V gene's germline CDR1 is ENHRY and CDR2 SYGVKD. V gave up 3 bases and J gave up 5 bases; unmatched junction bases: 6. The CDR3 has 15 amino acids.

The rearrangement uses TRBV20-1 and TRBJ2-7, with 8 positions matching TRBD1. V lost 1 base and J lost 4; bases outside the gene matches: 3. The CDR3 runs 13 residues. Germline CDR1 DFQATT, CDR2 SNEGSKA (reference sequence). The CDR3 spells CSARGDRRYEQYF. Written as DNA, the CDR3 is TGCAGTGCTAGAGGGGACAGGCGATACGAGCAGTACTTC.

This clonotype was counted between two and nine times. This rearrangement joins TRBV7-2 to TRBJ2-6; TRBD2 matches 11 bases. From germline, CDR1 is SGHTA and CDR2 FQGNSA. The CDR3 is 19 amino acids. Unmatched junction bases numbered 12, after V lost 6 bases and J lost 2 bases. The CDR3 coding sequence is TGTGCCAGCAGTTTCCGACTAGCGGGAATTAATACTGGGGCCAACGTCCTGACTTTC. This gives the protein CASSFRLAGINTGANVLTF.

This clonotype has more than one count but fewer than ten. The chain recombines TRBV6-1 with TRBJ1-1; weak D call: TRBD1 (6 bases). CDR1 is MNHNS, CDR2 SASEGT, per germline. The V end lost 6 bases, the J end lost 7 bases, and 15 bases lay between the germline ends. The length of the CDR3 is 13 residues. The CDR3 loop reads CASSSTGIFEAFF. CDR3 in DNA: TGTGCCAGCAGCTCAACAGGGATTTTTGAAGCTTTCTTT.

The rearrangement links TRBV7-2 to TRBJ2-5, with D maybe TRBD2 (6 bases). V gave up 5 bases and J gave up 4 bases, with 14 bases separating them. The CDR3 spans 14 residues. Germline V lookup: CDR1 SGHTA, CDR2 FQGNSA. The CDR3 loop reads CASSPLWRGETQYF. CDR3 nucleotides: TGTGCCAGCAGCCCGCTTTGGAGGGGAGAGACCCAGTACTTC.

The rearrangement uses TRBV24-1 and TRBJ2-1, with TRBD2 as a possible D gene (6 bases). Germline V gene lookup returns CDR1 KGHDR and CDR2 SFDVKD. CDR3 length: 14 residues. V lost 9 bases, J lost 6 bases, and 17 bases lay in between. In DNA form, the CDR3 reads TGTGCCACCTCCCGGGGGTCTTTCTCCAATGAGCAGTTCTTC. Its translation is CATSRGSFSNEQFF.

There are a few counts of this clonotype. The chain couples TRBV27 to TRBJ2-4; D remains unclear. The CDR3 has 13 amino acids. Germline values: CDR1 MNHEY, CDR2 SMNVEV (reference sequence). The V end lost 3 bases, the J end lost 0 bases, and 3 bases lay between the germline ends. The CDR3 is CASSFTAKNIQYF. CDR3 in DNA: TGTGCCAGCAGTTTTACAGCCAAAAACATTCAGTACTTC.

This clonotype was counted ten times or more. The CDR3 is CASSGSSYNEQFF. CDR3 bases: TGTGCCAGCTCAGGGAGCTCCTACAATGAGCAGTTCTTC. V is TRBV30 and J is TRBJ2-1; D possibly uses TRBD1 or TRBD2 (5 bases each). In germline, CDR1 is GTSNPN, CDR2 SVGIG (reference sequence). V was pared by 8 bases and J by 0 bases, with 11 bases between. The CDR3 spans 13 residues.

This clonotype was seen a few times. The V gene is TRBV27, the J gene TRBJ1-4; 7 bases are shared with TRBD1. J gave up 3 bases and V 6 bases, and 10 bases lay outside the gene matches. The CDR3 spans 16 residues. Germline loops: CDR1 MNHEY, CDR2 SMNVEV (reference sequence). CDR3 in amino acids: CASSQGGETANEKLFF. CDR3 sequence (DNA): TGTGCCAGCAGCCAGGGGGGGGAAACGGCTAATGAAAAACTGTTTTTT.

The rearrangement links TRBV29-1 to TRBJ1-2; TRBD1 might be the D (5 bases). CDR1 and CDR2 from the germline V gene are SQVTM and ANQGSEA. V lost 4 bases and J 3 bases, leaving 12 bases between the germline ends. The CDR3 has 13 residues. The CDR3 region has the DNA TGCAGCGTTGGTGTACAGGACGACTATGGCTACACCTTC. Protein product: CSVGVQDDYGYTF. Full variable domain (rest looked up from reference TRBV29-1 and TRBJ1-2): SAVISQKPSRDICQRGTSLTIQCQVDSQVTMMFWYRQQPGQSLTLIATANQGSEATYESGFVIDKFPISRPNLTFSTLTVSNMSPEDSSIYLCSVGVQDDYGYTFGSGTRLTVV.

This clonotype was found many times. The chain has TRBV5-1 and TRBJ1-4; a possible D gene is TRBD1 (6 bases). CDR1 and CDR2 from the germline V gene are SGHRS and YFSETQ. V shed 4 bases and J shed 3 bases, with 13 bases lying between them. CDR3 size: 15 residues. DNA of the CDR3: TGCGCCAGCAGCGGAACCGGGACATCTAATGAAAAACTGTTTTTT. It yields the protein CASSGTGTSNEKLFF.

The chain couples TRBV19 to TRBJ2-5, with D possibly TRBD1 on 6 matching bases. In germline, CDR1 is LNHDA, CDR2 SQIVND (reference sequence). The CDR3 length is 16 residues. V lost 5 bases and J 5 bases, leaving 21 bases between the germline ends. The CDR3, as DNA: TGTGCCAGTAGTCCTCTATATGACAGGTCACGGGAGACCCAGTACTTC. It encodes CASSPLYDRSRETQYF.

The V call is TRBV28, the J call TRBJ2-5, with D maybe TRBD2 (6 bases). The V end lost 7 bases, the J end lost 3 bases, and 15 bases lay between the germline ends. The germline gives CDR1 MDHEN, CDR2 SYDVKM. The CDR3 length is 14 residues. The CDR3 spells CASTLGGAEETQYF. The CDR3 bases are TGTGCCAGCACCCTAGGAGGGGCTGAAGAGACCCAGTACTTC.

The chain employs TRBV5-1 and TRBJ2-1; 8 nucleotides align to TRBD2. Germline V gene lookup returns CDR1 SGHRS and CDR2 YFSETQ. The CDR3 runs 15 residues. Losses at the gene ends were 1 base for V and 6 bases for J; bases not matched to a gene: 6. The CDR3 here is CASSLNLGTSNEQFF. As DNA, the CDR3 is TGCGCCAGCAGCTTGAATTTAGGGACTAGCAATGAGCAGTTCTTC.

This clonotype was detected only a few times. CDR3 region: CASSLDGQGAYEQYF. The CDR3 DNA reads as TGTGCCAGCAGCTTAGACGGACAGGGGGCTTACGAGCAGTACTTC. V is TRBV7-2 and J is TRBJ2-7; the match to TRBD1 covers 11 bases. V was pared by 1 base and J by 4 bases, with 3 bases of the junction left unmatched. The germline gives CDR1 SGHTA, CDR2 FQGNSA. This CDR3 has 15 residues.

The chain combines TRBV10-3 with TRBJ2-3; D unclear. CDR1 and CDR2 (germline): ENHRY, SYGVKD. Trimming left V 0 bases short and J 1 base short, with 8 bases between. The CDR3 extends over 15 amino acids. CDR3 residues: CAISESNTGTDTQYF. The CDR3 nucleotides read TGTGCCATCAGTGAGTCGAATACGGGCACAGATACGCAGTATTTT.